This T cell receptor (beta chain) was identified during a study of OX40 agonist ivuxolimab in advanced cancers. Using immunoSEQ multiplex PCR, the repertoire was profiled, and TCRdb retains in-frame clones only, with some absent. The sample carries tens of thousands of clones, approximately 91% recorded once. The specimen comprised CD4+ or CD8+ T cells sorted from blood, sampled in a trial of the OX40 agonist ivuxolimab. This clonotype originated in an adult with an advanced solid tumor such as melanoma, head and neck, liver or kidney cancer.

In nucleotides, the CDR3 is TGTGCCAGCAGCCTCAGGGACAATGAAAAACTGTTTTTT. Its protein product is CASSLRDNEKLFF. The rearrangement joins TRBV5-5 to TRBJ1-4; tentatively, D is TRBD1 (5 bases). The germline V gene encodes CDR1 SGHKS and CDR2 YYEKEE (reference sequence). V was shortened by 4 bases and J by 5 bases, with 9 bases between the two germline ends. This CDR3 comprises 13 residues.